Listed below are T cell receptor beta chains from one sample, sequenced in a study of blood T cell repertoires in COVID-19. Data came from immunoSEQ multiplex PCR; TCRdb stores just in-frame clones and leaves some out. The repertoire holds fewer than 300,000 clones, approximately 87% seen once, with around 2.6% in the top ten. Material for sequencing was peripheral blood. The receptors originated from an older woman with active or convalescent COVID-19. CDR3s include the opening cysteine and the closing phenylalanine or tryptophan.

V gene	CDR3 protein
TRBV3-1/TRBV3-2	CASSQNSNYGYTF
TRBV5-6	CASSLWTGLREQYF
TRBV19	CASSFRGTEAFF
TRBV3-1/TRBV3-2	CASSQGSGMRINQPQHF
TRBV11-2	CASSLRLAGVGDTQYF
TRBV28	CASSSSPAYEQYF
TRBV2	CASSDTGAGYTF
TRBV19	CASNPGQGADQPQHF
TRBV15	CATSEGGFFTEAFF
TRBV7-9	CASSFDAGEVAFF
TRBV6-5	CASSSGQGSYGYTF
TRBV5-1	CASSLVAPSGGDTDTQYF
TRBV2	CASSPNYGYTF
TRBV30	CAWKAGNTEAFF
TRBV7-2	CASSSGRTLHF
TRBV18	CASSPLGQGYEQYF
TRBV7-2	CASSLVAGGVLAGDEQYF
TRBV29-1	CSASDRGGYTF
TRBV15	CATSRVPPGTANTEAFF
TRBV29-1	CSVEDPRGRDTQYF
TRBV10-1	CASSEEVSYEQYF
TRBV7-2	CASSTGQGRTEAFF
TRBV5-8	CASSLGRTAFQETQYF
TRBV19	CASSIGRTSRAEETQYF
TRBV27	CASRAVTLFWETQYF
TRBV29-1	CSVELPLAGGYTF
TRBV10-1	CATAGQGNTEAFF
TRBV28	CASSLGGQGVGTGELFF
TRBV7-9	CASSLKGQLVATNEKLFF
TRBV24-1	CATSDRGGVPAFF
TRBV5-1	CASSPGTPGSGGGEAFF
TRBV5-1	CASSSPTSGGGYNEQFF
TRBV29-1	CSAEQGSNEQFF
TRBV3-1/TRBV3-2	CASSHWDRAHEQYF
TRBV18	CASSPPLTGGFYEQYF
TRBV5-1	CASSFRAGGPTDTQYF
TRBV6-5	CASSPPPGRPYEQYF
TRBV6-6	CASSFQVARSDEQYF
TRBV3-1/TRBV3-2	CASSQAAGITKNIQYF
TRBV7-2	CASSQNWSPDQPQHF
TRBV12-3/TRBV12-4	CASSPDRTYGYTF
TRBV5-1	CASSPSVGTDTQYF
TRBV6-5	CASMRTVPPDTQYF
TRBV18	CASSPGQGFQETQYF
TRBV2	CASSSDDRYNQPQHF
TRBV12-3/TRBV12-4	CASSLARGYEQYF
TRBV5-8	CASSFTAGGGNQPQHF
TRBV11-2	CASSLSATNEKLFF
TRBV10-3	CATYVGQGNTEAFF
TRBV5-5	CASPGQGTGEGYGYTF
TRBV6-2/TRBV6-3	CASSRDRGIAGELFF
TRBV7-9	CASSSPGHRLAGYNEQFF
TRBV5-1	CASSLNWGRDEQYF
TRBV15	CATSRVGREGHGYTF
TRBV10-1	CASSSSGRWNEQYF